The 7 T cell receptor beta chains below were found in one sample sequenced in a study of molecular identifiers for immune sequencing clone quantification. TCRdb called the PCR reads again in MiXCR, with one record for every CDR3 protein. The sample carries roughly 12,000 distinct CDR3 sequences, under 20% recorded once. Sequences were obtained from naive CD8+ T cells from blood, with Jurkat cell RNA spiked in. Subset given: FACS-sorted CD8+CD4-CCR7+CD45RA+ naive T cells. The receptors were sampled from a human donor in good health. Some libraries in this study had Jurkat cell RNA spiked in.

This clonotype has at least ten counts. This chain joins TRBV7-2 and TRBJ2-5; D call uncertain. This CDR3 comprises 13 residues. CDR1 is SGHTA and CDR2 is FQGNSA in the germline V gene. The V gene lost 5 bases and the J gene lost 1 base, with 8 bases spanning the gap. The CDR3 here is CASSHPGQETQYF. The CDR3 DNA follows: TGTGCCAGCAGCCATCCCGGCCAAGAGACCCAGTACTTC.

This clonotype has at least ten counts. This chain uses TRBV6-6 with TRBJ2-7; the match to TRBD1 covers 7 bases. CDR1 MNHNY and CDR2 SVGAGI come from the germline V gene (reference sequence). This CDR3 is built from 15 residues. J lost 4 bases, V lost 2 bases, and 8 bases had no gene match. The CDR3 region has the DNA TGTGCCAGCAGTTACCCCGGACAGGAGCCATACGAGCAGTACTTC. This codes for CASSYPGQEPYEQYF.

This clonotype has ten or more counts. The chain links TRBV28 to TRBJ2-7, with D tentatively TRBD1 (6 bases). The CDR3 consists of 14 residues. In germline, CDR1 is MDHEN, CDR2 SYDVKM. Trimming took off 8 bases at V and 3 bases at J, with 17 bases between the two ends. DNA of the CDR3: TGTGCCAGCGGACGGCAGGGGACGGTCTACGAGCAGTACGTC. Translating gives CASGRQGTVYEQYV.

This clonotype appeared many times. The rearrangement uses TRBV2 and TRBJ2-2; D not resolved. Germline loops: CDR1 SNHLY, CDR2 FYNNEI. This CDR3 is 11 amino acids long. V was shortened by 6 bases and J by 6 bases, with 5 bases between the two germline ends. The chain's CDR3 is CASRSPGELFF. In DNA form, the CDR3 reads TGTGCCAGCAGGTCCCCCGGGGAGCTGTTTTTT.

This clonotype has a count of ten or more. The chain recombines TRBV7-8 with TRBJ2-5, with TRBD2 matching over 11 bases. V shed 5 bases, J shed 3 bases, and the junction held 14 bases outside the gene matches. The germline CDR1 and CDR2 sequences are SGHVS and FQNEAQ. This CDR3 comprises 18 residues. The CDR3 is CASSTNALYSGREETQYF. In DNA, the CDR3 is TGTGCCAGCAGCACAAATGCCTTGTATAGCGGGAGGGAAGAGACCCAGTACTTC.

Sample share makes this clonotype medium-sized. The V gene is TRBV7-9, the J gene TRBJ2-6; possible D gene TRBD1, 6 bases. The CDR3 is 17 residues long. The V end was cut by 4 bases, the J end by 2 bases, with 15 bases between. CDR1 and CDR2 from the germline V gene are SEHNR and FQNEAQ (reference sequence). CDR3 protein: CASSSVTGNPGANVLTF. The CDR3 DNA follows: TGTGCCAGCAGCTCCGTTACAGGGAATCCTGGGGCCAACGTCCTGACTTTC.

This clonotype has at least ten counts. The rearrangement links TRBV14 to TRBJ2-3, with 9 positions matching TRBD1. The CDR3 totals 15 residues. With V trimmed by 4 bases and J by 0 bases, 2 bases remained unmatched. CDR1 is SGHDN, CDR2 FVKESK, per germline. In nucleotides, the CDR3 is TGTGCCAGCAGCCTACAGGGGGCAAGCACAGATACGCAGTATTTT. Its translation: CASSLQGASTDTQYF.